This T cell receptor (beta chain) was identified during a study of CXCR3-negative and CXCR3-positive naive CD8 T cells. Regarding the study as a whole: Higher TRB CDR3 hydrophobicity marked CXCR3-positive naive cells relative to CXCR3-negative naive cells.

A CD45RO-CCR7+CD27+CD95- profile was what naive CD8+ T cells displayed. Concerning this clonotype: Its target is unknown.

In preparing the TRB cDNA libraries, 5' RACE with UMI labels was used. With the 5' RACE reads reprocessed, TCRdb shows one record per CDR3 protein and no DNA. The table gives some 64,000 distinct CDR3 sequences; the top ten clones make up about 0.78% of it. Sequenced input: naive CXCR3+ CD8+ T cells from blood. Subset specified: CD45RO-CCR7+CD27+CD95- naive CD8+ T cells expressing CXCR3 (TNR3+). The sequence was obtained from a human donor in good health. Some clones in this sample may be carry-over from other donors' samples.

The CDR3 is CASSFVTGELFF. The chain has TRBV12-3 or TRBV12-4 and TRBJ2-2. This CDR3 contains 12 residues.